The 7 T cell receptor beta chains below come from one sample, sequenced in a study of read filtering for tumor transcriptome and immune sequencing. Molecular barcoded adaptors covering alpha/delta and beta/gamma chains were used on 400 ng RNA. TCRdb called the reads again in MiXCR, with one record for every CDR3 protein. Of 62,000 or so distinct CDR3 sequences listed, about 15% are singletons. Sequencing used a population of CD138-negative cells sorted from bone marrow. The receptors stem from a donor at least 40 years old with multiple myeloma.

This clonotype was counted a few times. The DNA of the CDR3 is TGCAGCGTTGGGGCTAGCGGGAGCGGGAGCTCCTACGAGCAGTACTTC. It specifies CSVGASGSGSSYEQYF. The chain employs TRBV29-1 and TRBJ2-7; 10 nucleotides agree with TRBD2. Trimming cost V 4 bases and J 0 bases; bases outside gene matches: 9. The CDR3 runs to 16 residues. Germline V lookup: CDR1 SQVTM, CDR2 ANQGSEA.

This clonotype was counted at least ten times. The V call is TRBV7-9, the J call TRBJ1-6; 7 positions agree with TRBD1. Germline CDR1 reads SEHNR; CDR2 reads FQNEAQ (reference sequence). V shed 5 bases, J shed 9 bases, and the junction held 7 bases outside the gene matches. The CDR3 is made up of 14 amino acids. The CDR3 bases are TGTGCCAGCAGCCAGGGACAGACTTCTTCACCCCTCCACTTT. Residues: CASSQGQTSSPLHF.

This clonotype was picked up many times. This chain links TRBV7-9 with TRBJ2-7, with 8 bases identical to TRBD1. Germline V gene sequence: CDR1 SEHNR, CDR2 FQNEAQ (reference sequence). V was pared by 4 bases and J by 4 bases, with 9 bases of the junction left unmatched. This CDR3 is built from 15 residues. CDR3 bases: TGTGCCAGCAGCTGGAGGGACAGGTGGGAATACGAGCAGTACTTC. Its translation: CASSWRDRWEYEQYF.

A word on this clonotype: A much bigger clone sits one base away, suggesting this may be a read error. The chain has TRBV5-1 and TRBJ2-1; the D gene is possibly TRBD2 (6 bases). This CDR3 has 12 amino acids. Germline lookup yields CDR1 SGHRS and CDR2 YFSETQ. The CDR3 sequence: CAGSWRGIEQFF. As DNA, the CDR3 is TGCGCCGGCAGCTGGCGGGGCATTGAGCAGTTCTTC.

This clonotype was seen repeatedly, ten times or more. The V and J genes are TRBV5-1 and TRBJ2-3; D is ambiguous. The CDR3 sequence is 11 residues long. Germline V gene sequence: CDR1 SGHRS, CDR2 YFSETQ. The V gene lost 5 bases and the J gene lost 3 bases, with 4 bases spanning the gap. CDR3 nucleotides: TGCGCCAGCAGTCGAACAGATACGCAGTATTTT. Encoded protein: CASSRTDTQYF.

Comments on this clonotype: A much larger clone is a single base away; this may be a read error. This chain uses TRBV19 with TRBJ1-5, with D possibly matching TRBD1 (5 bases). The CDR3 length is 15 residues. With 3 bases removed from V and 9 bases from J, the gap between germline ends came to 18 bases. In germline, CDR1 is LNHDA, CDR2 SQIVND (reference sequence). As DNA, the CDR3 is TGTGCCAGTAGTATGAGGCCAGGGTGGGATCGGCCCCAGCATTTT. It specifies CASSMRPGWDRPQHF.

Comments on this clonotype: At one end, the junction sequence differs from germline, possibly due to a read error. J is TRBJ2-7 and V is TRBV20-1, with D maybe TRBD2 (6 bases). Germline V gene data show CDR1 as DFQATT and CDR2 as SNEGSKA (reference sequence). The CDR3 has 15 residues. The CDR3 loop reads CSVEKRLATTYEQNF. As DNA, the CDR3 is TGCAGTGTCGAAAAGCGGCTAGCGACTACCTATGAGCAGAACTTC.